This T cell receptor beta chain was sequenced during a study of T cell responses to AZD1222 COVID-19 vaccine. Study-wide results and caveats: A rise in Spike-specific TCR breadth and depth followed two AZD1222 doses. Donors were largely white British and mainly female; clonal diversity was possibly underestimated. No repertoire was sampled before or during the peak T cell response, only after it.

To note about this clone: Its cognate antigen is unknown.

TCRdb's copy holds only in-frame clones and misses some; the assay was immunoSEQ multiplex PCR. The table lists about 120,000 clones, 75% to 90% of them singletons, with 2.5% to 3% in the top ten. Recipients boosted at about 4 weeks or about 12 weeks are pooled. CDR1 and CDR2 (germline): KGHSH, LQKENI. Trimming left V 0 bases short and J 4 bases short, with 13 bases between. The CDR3 runs 15 residues. The origin of this receptor is an adult who received the AZD1222 COVID-19 vaccine. The source material was peripheral blood, sampled 28 days after the second AZD1222 dose. The chain joins TRBV18 to TRBJ2-7, with D perhaps matching TRBD1 or TRBD2 (5 bases each). The CDR3 DNA follows: TGTGCCAGCTCACCACCCGGGACGAATCGGTACGAGCAGTACTTC. The encoded protein is CASSPPGTNRYEQYF. The variable domain in full, completed from reference TRBV18 and TRBJ2-7, reads NAGVMQNPRHLVRRRGQEARLRCSPMKGHSHVYWYRQLPEEGLKFMVYLQKENIIDESGMPKERFSAEFPKEGPSILRIQQVVRGDSAAYFCASSPPGTNRYEQYFGPGTRLTVT.